These 21 T cell receptor beta chains came from one sample sequenced in a study of cytomegalovirus exposure and HLA in healthy donors. PCR amplification relied on 60 Vbeta primers (plus 13 Jbeta primers). Measured with immunoSEQ multiplex PCR; TCRdb has only the in-frame clones, and not every one. The table has 90,000 to 110,000 clones, around 81% seen once; the top ten hold under 2.5%. Material: PBMCs. These receptors all come from a woman between 25 and 40 years old in good health and CMV-seronegative.

This chain links TRBV27 with TRBJ1-5; possibly TRBD1 for D (5 bases). The CDR3 extends over 13 amino acids. Germline assignment: CDR1 MNHEY and CDR2 SMNVEV (reference sequence). Trimming stripped 8 bases from V and 7 bases from J, with 15 bases between. DNA for the CDR3: TGTGCCAGCGGGCCCAGGGCGCGACAGCCCCAGCATTTT. Translating it yields CASGPRARQPQHF.

This rearrangement joins TRBV29-1 to TRBJ2-5, with a tentative D call TRBD2 (6 bases). CDR1 is SQVTM and CDR2 is ANQGSEA in the germline V gene. The CDR3 totals 16 residues. Between the trimmed V and J ends, which lost 7 bases and 3 bases, there was a span of 24 bases. The DNA of the CDR3 is TGCAGCGGACGGGGGTTGAGGGCGGGAAAGGAAGAGACCCAGTACTTC. Residues: CSGRGLRAGKEETQYF.

The rearrangement links TRBV7-2 to TRBJ1-4; tentative D call: TRBD1 (6 bases). Germline assignment: CDR1 SGHTA and CDR2 FQGNSA. The length of the CDR3 is 15 residues. V lost 5 bases, J lost 5 bases, and 15 bases lay in between. This CDR3 reads CASSASGHMNEKLFF. CDR3 bases: TGTGCCAGCAGCGCCTCGGGACACATGAATGAAAAACTGTTTTTT. Full variable domain (remainder filled in from reference TRBV7-2 and TRBJ1-4): GAGVSQSPSNKVTEKGKDVELRCDPISGHTALYWYRQSLGQGLEFLIYFQGNSAPDKSGLPSDRFSAERTGGSVSTLTIQRTQQEDSAVYLCASSASGHMNEKLFFGSGTQLSVL.

The rearrangement uses TRBV10-1 and TRBJ2-7, with D hard to call. The CDR3 is 15 residues long. The germline gives CDR1 WNHNN, CDR2 SYGVQD (reference sequence). Trimming left V 3 bases short and J 1 base short, with 13 bases between. The CDR3 region has the DNA TGCGCCAGCAGTGATAGTCGGCGCGGATCCTACGAGCAGTACTTC. It codes for CASSDSRRGSYEQYF.

The rearrangement joins TRBV11-1 to TRBJ2-7, with D possibly being TRBD1 (5 bases). The V gene's germline CDR1 is SGHAT and CDR2 FQDESV (reference sequence). Trimming stripped 8 bases from V and 6 bases from J, with 20 bases between. The CDR3 covers 14 residues. The CDR3: CASGSDTLSFEQYF. CDR3 DNA sequence: TGTGCCAGCGGATCGGACACCTTAAGTTTCGAGCAGTACTTC.

The rearrangement links TRBV27 to TRBJ2-7, with TRBD1 identical over 8 bases. J lost 4 bases, V lost 0 bases, and 5 bases had no gene match. Germline CDR1 MNHEY, CDR2 SMNVEV (reference sequence). The CDR3 covers 15 residues. The CDR3 nucleotides are TGTGCCAGCAGTTTATCACCAGGGGGCGTGTACGAGCAGTACTTC. It encodes CASSLSPGGVYEQYF.

This sequence joins TRBV18 and TRBJ2-7; 7 nucleotides agree with TRBD2. This CDR3 comprises 14 residues. Unmatched junction bases numbered 3, after V lost 3 bases and J lost 1 base. Per the germline V gene, CDR1 is KGHSH and CDR2 is LQKENI. CDR3 nucleotides: TGTGCCAGCTCACCCCCGGGACTATCCTACGAGCAGTACTTC. This translates into CASSPPGLSYEQYF.

The V gene is TRBV10-3, the J gene TRBJ2-1; 11 bases map to TRBD2. V lost 3 bases and J lost 8; bases outside the gene matches: 6. The V gene's germline CDR1 is ENHRY and CDR2 SYGVKD. This CDR3 is 15 amino acids long. CDR3 sequence: CAISDLAGGSDEQFF. In DNA form, the CDR3 reads TGTGCCATCAGTGATCTAGCGGGAGGCAGTGATGAGCAGTTCTTC.

The chain uses TRBV27 and TRBJ1-2; 8 bases line up with TRBD1. V shed 4 bases and J 7 bases; nucleotides not matched to a gene: 8. Germline V gene sequence: CDR1 MNHEY, CDR2 SMNVEV (reference sequence). The length of the CDR3 is 14 residues. Written as DNA, the CDR3 is TGTGCCAGCAGTTCCCAGACAGGGGTGAGTGGCTACACCTTC. Protein sequence: CASSSQTGVSGYTF.

The V and J genes are TRBV19 and TRBJ1-5, with TRBD1 identical over 8 bases. The length of the CDR3 is 14 residues. The ends lost 8 bases at V and 3 bases at J; junction bases unmatched: 6. Germline loops: CDR1 LNHDA, CDR2 SQIVND (reference sequence). The CDR3 DNA sequence: TGTGCCAGTCGGGGACAGGCAATCAATCAGCCCCAGCATTTT. As protein: CASRGQAINQPQHF.

V gene TRBV27 combines with J gene TRBJ2-7; 12 nucleotides align to TRBD2. V lost 4 bases, J lost 3 bases, and 10 bases stayed unmatched. The length of the CDR3 is 17 residues. Per the germline V gene, CDR1 is MNHEY and CDR2 is SMNVEV (reference sequence). The CDR3 bases are TGTGCCAGCAGTTCGACTAGCGGGAGTAAACCGGTCTACGAGCAGTACTTC. It encodes CASSSTSGSKPVYEQYF.

V and J are TRBV23-1 and TRBJ2-7; D possibly corresponds to TRBD2 (5 bases). TRBV23-1 is flagged as an ORF with uncertain function. CDR3 length: 15 amino acids. Trimming took 4 bases from V and 3 from J, leaving 16 bases between them. Here the CDR3 DNA reads TGCGCCAGCAGTCGCTACAAAAGGGAGAGCTACGAGCAGTACTTC. Translating gives CASSRYKRESYEQYF.

The rearrangement uses TRBV6-1 and TRBJ2-2, with 7 positions matching TRBD2. V was clipped by 8 bases and J by 6 bases; unmatched bases: 12. Germline V lookup: CDR1 MNHNS, CDR2 SASEGT. CDR3 size: 15 residues. CDR3 bases: TGTGCCAGCTTACTTGGGGGGGGATTTCCCGGGGAGCTGTTTTTT. It codes for CASLLGGGFPGELFF.

The chain employs TRBV7-8 and TRBJ2-5; D might be TRBD1 (6 bases). Germline CDR1 reads SGHVS; CDR2 reads FQNEAQ. Deletions cut 3 bases from V and 5 bases from J, with 13 bases between. CDR3 length: 14 amino acids. CDR3 bases: TGTGCCAGCAGCTTCCCGGCAGGGGAGGAGACCCAGTACTTC. Translated, it gives CASSFPAGEETQYF.

The gene calls are TRBV7-9 and TRBJ1-4; 9 positions agree with TRBD1. The CDR3 contains 17 residues. From germline, CDR1 is SEHNR and CDR2 FQNEAQ (reference sequence). V gave up 1 base and J gave up 8 bases; unmatched junction bases: 11. The DNA of the CDR3 is TGTGCCAGCAGCTTAGGTTGGGGGGACAGGGATTACGAAAAACTGTTTTTT. Protein product: CASSLGWGDRDYEKLFF.

The sample holds a few counts of this clone. The chain couples TRBV15 to TRBJ1-2, with 8 nucleotides matching TRBD1. This CDR3 has 14 residues. Per the germline V gene, CDR1 is LNHNV and CDR2 is YYDKDF (reference sequence). Trimming removed 0 bases from V and 8 bases from J; junction bases left unmatched: 5. Here the CDR3 DNA reads TGTGCCACCAGCAGAGATCAGGGGGCCGAGGGCTACACCTTC. Protein sequence: CATSRDQGAEGYTF.

The rearrangement uses TRBV7-2 and TRBJ1-3; D possibly corresponds to TRBD1 (6 bases). Germline CDR1 is SGHTA and CDR2 is FQGNSA. The V and J ends lost 11 bases and 3 bases respectively, with 17 bases between them. The CDR3 is made up of 14 amino acids. CDR3 residues: CAEDPGTLGNTIYF. The CDR3 region has the DNA TGTGCCGAGGATCCCGGGACACTTGGAAACACCATATATTTT.

V gene TRBV7-6 combines with J gene TRBJ2-5; the D is unclear. Germline V gene data show CDR1 as SGHVS and CDR2 as FNYEAQ. Between the trimmed V and J ends, which lost 0 bases and 1 base, there was a span of 9 bases. This CDR3 is built from 15 residues. The CDR3 here is CASSLAFRAQETQYF. DNA for the CDR3: TGTGCCAGCAGCTTAGCGTTTCGCGCCCAAGAGACCCAGTACTTC.

This clone was recorded a few times. The chain has TRBV5-4 and TRBJ2-5, with 12 bases aligning to TRBD1. The CDR3 extends over 15 amino acids. Losses at the gene ends were 4 bases for V and 5 bases for J; bases not matched to a gene: 6. Germline V gives CDR1 SGHNT, CDR2 YYREEE (reference sequence). The DNA of the CDR3 is TGTGCCAGCAGCCTAGGGACAGGGGGCACGGAGACCCAGTACTTC. Translation: CASSLGTGGTETQYF. The whole variable domain, remainder taken from reference TRBV5-4 and TRBJ2-5, is ETGVTQSPTHLIKTRGQQVTLRCSSQSGHNTVSWYQQALGQGPQFIFQYYREEENGRGNFPPRFSGLQFPNYSSELNVNALELDDSALYLCASSLGTGGTETQYFGPGTRLLVL.

The chain is built from TRBV18 and TRBJ2-5; maybe TRBD2 (6 bases). The V end lost 6 bases, the J end lost 1 base, and 18 bases lay between the germline ends. The CDR3 consists of 16 residues. Germline V lookup: CDR1 KGHSH, CDR2 LQKENI. CDR3 coding DNA: TGTGCCAGCTCGCCAAAGACTAGTTTCCCCCAAGAGACCCAGTACTTC. The encoded protein is CASSPKTSFPQETQYF.

This clone has only one observation. The V and J genes are TRBV4-1 and TRBJ1-6; 10 bases fit TRBD1. Germline CDR1 reads MGHRA; CDR2 reads YSYEKL. The junction had 13 bases not matched to a gene; V was cut back by 5 bases and J by 9 bases. The CDR3 runs to 17 residues. CDR3 region: CASSALLRDRGGSPLHF. In DNA form, the CDR3 reads TGCGCCAGCAGCGCCCTCCTCAGGGACAGGGGTGGTTCACCCCTCCACTTT.